Given below is one TCR beta chain in context. Its antigen is still unknown. This sample was included in a study of monozygotic twins with inflammatory bowel disease (dated by TCRdb to about 2019). In terms of the full investigation: The full study comprised about 28 monozygotic twin pairs: nine German pairs (four IBD-concordant, five IBD-discordant) and 19 IBD-discordant Danish pairs. Within discordant pairs, disease-associated traits were sought mainly by comparing IBD patients with their genetically identical healthy co-twins. Each individual had, on average, about 151 000 unique TCRalpha sequences and 181 000 unique TCRbeta sequences available for analysis. Overall study outcomes, separate from this receptor: Because patients were on differing immunosuppressive treatments, the repertoires may have picked up extra background noise and inter-individual variability. The results gave no support for a single strong signal or clonotype linked to IBD. Fewer clonotypes were shared with other individuals by IBD patients than by healthy twins, most markedly in patients showing signs of disease activity. Repertoire similarity did not differ between concordant and discordant twins, possibly due to limited statistical power. Distinction between different T cell subtypes could not be achieved in the analysis. A decrease in TCRbeta repertoire diversity, as measured by inverse Simpson index, was observed in IBD patients compared with their healthy co-twins.

CDR1 SEHNR and CDR2 FQNEAQ are derived from the germline V gene (reference sequence). The CDR3, from cysteine to phenylalanine, totals 13 residues. Only the protein sequence is given. An approximately 2.5 ml peripheral blood sample was drawn into PAXgene tubes per donor and stored at -80°C. Without T cell sorting, total RNA was isolated from whole blood using the PAXgene blood miRNA kit on an automated QIAcube. Peripheral blood from monozygotic twin pairs, either concordant or discordant for inflammatory bowel disease, underwent deep TCRalpha and TCRbeta repertoire profiling that used unique molecular barcoding. For every twin pair, smoking habits were documented, and each individual was categorised as a current, former or never smoker. Libraries were prepared through 5' RACE. For each TCR library, approximately 3.5 ug of total RNA was used. For each sample, cDNA synthesis with SMARTScribe reverse transcriptase was split into eight separate reactions. During cDNA synthesis, template switching was used to introduce unique molecular identifiers that contained a 6-nucleotide sample barcode. TCRalpha and TCRbeta cDNA was amplified in two nested PCRs of roughly 16 and 10 cycles, and bead purification was carried out after each PCR. Before amplification, the cDNA was treated with uracil DNA-glycosylase and purified using the QIAquick PCR purification kit. In the second PCR, Illumina TruSeq-compatible adapters and sample-specific barcodes were added. TapeStation and Qubit were used to check library quality and concentration, and 4.5 to 6.5 ng of each library was pooled. Pooled libraries were sequenced on an Illumina HiSeq2500 single-index Rapid Run with 2 x 100 bp reads and custom sequencing primers. Under the source paper's analysis protocol: MiGEC version 1.2.6 was used for UMI-based consensus assembly, which corrected PCR and sequencing errors. MiXCR version 2.1.1 handled V(D)J alignment, clonotype assembly and CDR3 extraction. Gene usage, clonotype sharing and MAIT/NKT TCR abundance were normalised by analysing the top 1000, 10 000 and 20 000 clonotypes per sample. Diversity was computed as the inverse Simpson index with the vegan R package after downsampling to 27 000 UMIs. Statistical testing used paired Mann-Whitney U tests on the discordant twin pairs and applied Benjamini-Hochberg correction for multiple testing. TCRdb reprocessed the reads and lists each CDR3 protein sequence as a single entry, with no DNA. The V and J calls and clone size come from TCRdb's table, not from the authors' own analysis. The sample table records about 110,000 distinct CDR3 sequences. The biggest ten clones account for around 12% of the sample.

The TCR was taken from a human donor with ulcerative colitis or Crohn's disease, or a healthy co-twin of an affected twin (not recorded which). The sequenced material came from blood. The rearranged segments are TRBV7-9 and TRBJ2-5; TCRdb reports TRBD2, a call that lacks DNA to check it against. The CDR3 in this case is CASSFDGGETQYF.